Here is one TCR beta chain with its context. Germline values: CDR1 MNHEY, CDR2 SMNVEV (reference sequence). The CDR3 loop spans 13 amino acids. Trimming cost V 5 bases and J 3 bases, with 10 bases left between them. The entry originates in a study of blood T cell repertoires in COVID-19. Looking at the study overall: The samples span acute and convalescent COVID-19 from the United States, Italy and Spain.

Profiled with immunoSEQ multiplex PCR; TCRdb holds only in-frame clones, not every one. The profile shows some 150,000 clones, about 85% of them singletons. J is TRBJ1-1 and V is TRBV27, with a weak D call TRBD1 (6 bases). The sample taken for sequencing was peripheral blood. The TCR comes from a man between 40 and 49 years old with acute or convalescent COVID-19. CDR3 nucleotides: TGTGCCAGCAGTCGACAGGAGTACACTGAAGCTTTCTTT. It specifies CASSRQEYTEAFF.